This TCR beta chain appears in the sequencing data of a study of Graves' ophthalmopathy and Graves' hyperthyroidism. With 2 bases removed from V and 2 bases from J, the gap between germline ends came to 6 bases. Germline lookup yields CDR1 ENHRY and CDR2 SYGVKD. There are 13 residues in the CDR3. For repertoire sequencing, the TCR beta CDR3 regions were amplified from RNA transcripts. HTBI primers were employed in first-round RT-PCR, then a second-round multiplex PCR followed. TCRdb reprocessed the multiplex PCR reads via MiXCR and lists one record per CDR3 protein. The table records 1 million to 1.3 million distinct CDR3 sequences, roughly 35% of them present only once. This clonotype was recorded at least ten times.

The sample was peripheral blood or thyroid tissue (not recorded which). This TCR was recovered from an adult man with Graves' hyperthyroidism. V and J are TRBV10-3 and TRBJ1-1; D is ambiguous. CDR3 DNA sequence: TGTGCCATCAGTGAGGTAGACAACACTGAAGCTTTCTTT. It codes for CAISEVDNTEAFF.